This passage covers 28 T cell receptor beta chains from one sample sequenced in a study of OX40 agonist ivuxolimab in advanced cancers. This table comes from immunoSEQ multiplex PCR, and its TCRdb copy is limited to in-frame clones, with some not included. The repertoire consists of around 55,000 clones, with around 86% occurring once and the leading ten covering roughly 13%. The material sequenced was CD4+ or CD8+ T cells sorted from blood, taken in a trial of the OX40 agonist ivuxolimab. The receptors stem from an adult with an advanced solid tumor such as melanoma, head and neck, liver or kidney cancer.

The chain joins TRBV10-3 to TRBJ2-2; 13 bases map to TRBD2. The length of the CDR3 is 18 residues. Germline assignment: CDR1 ENHRY and CDR2 SYGVKD. Germline trimming cut 5 bases from V and 7 bases from J; bases unmatched to any gene: 13. CDR3 region: CAISPLLAGGRPGGELFF. The CDR3 coding sequence is TGTGCCATCAGTCCCTTACTAGCGGGAGGGCGGCCCGGCGGGGAGCTGTTTTTT.

About this clone itself: Its ends do not fully match the called genes, so a read error is possible. CDR3 DNA sequence: TGTGCTAGCAGCTCGTCCGGGACAGGGATGGGTGAGCAGTTCTTC. It yields the protein CASSSSGTGMGEQFF. The chain carries TRBV7-7 and TRBJ2-1; TRBD1 agrees at 9 bases. Germline-derived CDR1 and CDR2 are SSHAT and FNYEAQ (reference sequence). This CDR3 comprises 15 residues. The complete variable domain, with remaining parts taken from reference TRBV7-7 and TRBJ2-1, reads GAGVSQSPRYKVTKRGQDVTLRCDPISSHATLYWYQQALGQGPEFLTYFNYEAQPDKSGLPSDRFSAERPEGSISTLTIQRTEQRDSAMYRCASSSSGTGMGEQFFGPGTRLTVL.

V is TRBV6-5 and J is TRBJ2-5, with D uncertain. Trimming stripped 1 base from V and 6 bases from J, with 12 bases between. The CDR3 loop spans 14 amino acids. CDR1 is MNHEY and CDR2 is SVGAGI in the germline V gene. CDR3 protein: CASSYYLGLKTQYF. CDR3 nucleotide sequence: TGTGCCAGCAGTTACTATCTGGGTTTGAAGACCCAGTACTTC.

The V call is TRBV11-2, the J call TRBJ1-1; TRBD1 agrees at 9 bases. This CDR3 contains 14 residues. J was trimmed by 4 bases and V by 4 bases; bases with no gene match: 4. The germline gives CDR1 SGHAT, CDR2 FQNNGV. The CDR3 region has the DNA TGTGCCAGCAGCTCACAGGGGGCGATCACTGAAGCTTTCTTT. Protein product: CASSSQGAITEAFF.

This chain connects TRBV6-5 to TRBJ2-7; TRBD2 is a possible D gene (5 bases). Trimming pared 3 bases from V and 7 bases from J, leaving 13 bases between. There are 13 residues in the CDR3. The germline V gene encodes CDR1 MNHEY and CDR2 SVGAGI. The CDR3 reads CASSYRIPGEQYF. In DNA, the CDR3 is TGTGCCAGCAGTTATAGGATTCCGGGAGAGCAGTACTTC.

The rearrangement joins TRBV5-1 to TRBJ1-1; 7 nucleotides align to TRBD1. This CDR3 is 14 amino acids long. CDR1 is SGHRS and CDR2 is YFSETQ in the germline V gene. V dropped 4 bases and J dropped 0; count of bases not matched to a gene: 3. CDR3 nucleotide sequence: TGCGCCAGCAGCAGGGGGCCCATGAACACTGAAGCTTTCTTT. Translated: CASSRGPMNTEAFF.

J is TRBJ2-3 and V is TRBV11-2; D perhaps matches TRBD2 (5 bases). The germline gives CDR1 SGHAT, CDR2 FQNNGV. V lost 5 bases and J lost 6, with 18 bases in between. The CDR3 has 15 residues. This CDR3 reads CASSALGNTRDTQYF. The CDR3 DNA is TGTGCCAGCAGCGCACTCGGGAATACAAGGGATACGCAGTATTTT. The whole variable domain, remainder taken from reference TRBV11-2 and TRBJ2-3, is EAGVAQSPRYKIIEKRQSVAFWCNPISGHATLYWYQQILGQGPKLLIQFQNNGVVDDSQLPKDRFSAERLKGVDSTLKIQPAKLEDSAVYLCASSALGNTRDTQYFGPGTRLTVL.

This chain links TRBV18 with TRBJ2-7; 7 bases agree with TRBD2. CDR3 length: 15 amino acids. CDR1 KGHSH and CDR2 LQKENI come from the germline V gene. V trimming: 3 bases; J trimming: 0 bases; junction bases outside the gene matches: 5. CDR3 sequence: CASSPRRGSSYEQYF. The CDR3 nucleotides are TGTGCCAGCTCACCTCGGCGGGGGAGCTCCTACGAGCAGTACTTC.

This clone has a single count. The sample contains more than one DNA sequence encoding this CDR3. The V call is TRBV19, the J call TRBJ1-4; TRBD1 agrees at 9 bases. From germline, CDR1 is LNHDA and CDR2 SQIVND (reference sequence). This CDR3 is built from 15 residues. Germline trimming cut 5 bases from V and 5 bases from J; bases unmatched to any gene: 6. The CDR3, as DNA: TGTGCCAGTAGTGTGTCCGGGACAGGGAATGAAAAACTGTTTTTT. It translates to CASSVSGTGNEKLFF.

The chain carries TRBV18 and TRBJ2-7, with D possibly being TRBD2 (5 bases). Looked up from germline, CDR1 is KGHSH and CDR2 is LQKENI. CDR3 length: 16 amino acids. V was cut by 3 bases and J by 3 bases, with 18 bases left in between. Written as DNA, the CDR3 is TGTGCCAGCTCACCCCAAGGACTCCTCTCCGGCTACGAGCAGTACTTC. Translated: CASSPQGLLSGYEQYF. The variable domain in full, with the rest retrieved from reference TRBV18 and TRBJ2-7, is NAGVMQNPRHLVRRRGQEARLRCSPMKGHSHVYWYRQLPEEGLKFMVYLQKENIIDESGMPKERFSAEFPKEGPSILRIQQVVRGDSAAYFCASSPQGLLSGYEQYFGPGTRLTVT.

This chain uses TRBV18 with TRBJ2-5, with D perhaps matching TRBD2 (5 bases). Near its end, the DNA agrees better with TRBJ2-7, so the J call may be wrong. This CDR3 is 15 amino acids long. The V gene's germline CDR1 is KGHSH and CDR2 LQKENI. The CDR3 nucleotides are TGTGCCAGCTCATCGGACTTCCAGAAAGCCTACGAGCAGTACTTC. Protein sequence: CASSSDFQKAYEQYF.

V and J are TRBV2 and TRBJ2-1; TRBD2 matches 12 bases. The length of the CDR3 is 15 residues. Unmatched junction bases numbered 5, after V lost 5 bases and J lost 6 bases. Germline CDR1 SNHLY, CDR2 FYNNEI. The CDR3 nucleotides are TGTGCCAGCAGTTACCTAGCGGGAGGGGGCAATGAGCAGTTCTTC. It codes for CASSYLAGGGNEQFF. The entire variable domain, with the rest obtained from reference TRBV2 and TRBJ2-1, is as follows: EPEVTQTPSHQVTQMGQEVILRCVPISNHLYFYWYRQILGQKVEFLVSFYNNEISEKSEIFDDQFSVERPDGSNFTLKIRSTKLEDSAMYFCASSYLAGGGNEQFFGPGTRLTVL.

The V call is TRBV9, the J call TRBJ2-7; weak D call: TRBD2 (6 bases). Between the trimmed V and J ends, which lost 4 bases and 2 bases, there was a span of 16 bases. The CDR3 consists of 15 residues. Per the germline V gene, CDR1 is SGDLS and CDR2 is YYNGEE. CDR3 in amino acids: CASSSSPERAYEQYF. The CDR3 nucleotides read TGTGCCAGCAGCTCTAGCCCCGAGCGGGCCTACGAGCAGTACTTC.

The CDR3 loop reads CASSPSAGLADTQYF. Here the CDR3 DNA reads TGTGCCAGCTCACCCTCAGCGGGACTAGCGGATACGCAGTATTTT. The V gene is TRBV18, the J gene TRBJ2-3; 10 nucleotides line up with TRBD2. J lost 6 bases, V lost 3 bases, and 6 bases had no gene match. Per the germline V gene, CDR1 is KGHSH and CDR2 is LQKENI. The length of the CDR3 is 15 residues.

This chain connects TRBV4-2 to TRBJ2-6; 10 bases map to TRBD2. Per the germline V gene, CDR1 is LGHNA and CDR2 is YNFKEQ. This CDR3 has 18 residues. J lost 4 bases, V lost 3 bases, and 9 bases had no gene match. The CDR3 here is CASSHLLAGASGANVLTF. The DNA of the CDR3 is TGTGCCAGCAGCCATCTTCTAGCGGGAGCGTCGGGGGCCAACGTCCTGACTTTC.

This clone appeared once. The CDR3: CASRWDSPYEQYF. The CDR3 DNA sequence: TGCGCCAGCAGGTGGGACAGCCCGTACGAGCAGTACTTC. V and J are TRBV5-1 and TRBJ2-7, with TRBD1 matching 7 bases. Per the germline V gene, CDR1 is SGHRS and CDR2 is YFSETQ. V trimming: 5 bases; J trimming: 4 bases; junction bases outside the gene matches: 6. CDR3 size: 13 residues.

A few counts support this clone. The chain combines TRBV30 with TRBJ1-6; TRBD1 is a possible D gene (5 bases). Per the germline V gene, CDR1 is GTSNPN and CDR2 is SVGIG (reference sequence). V gave up 2 bases and J gave up 10 bases, with 15 bases separating them. CDR3 length: 14 amino acids. CDR3 loop: CAWSRFGGVSPLHF. CDR3 coding DNA: TGTGCCTGGAGTAGGTTTGGGGGAGTATCACCCCTCCACTTT.

The chain links TRBV29-1 to TRBJ1-4, with D perhaps TRBD1 (6 bases). V was clipped by 7 bases and J by 0 bases, with 6 bases between them. The CDR3 consists of 12 residues. CDR1 is SQVTM, CDR2 ANQGSEA, per germline. CDR3 amino acids: CSAGATNEKLFF. In DNA, the CDR3 is TGCAGCGCAGGGGCAACTAATGAAAAACTGTTTTTT.

The chain joins TRBV10-3 to TRBJ2-3, with D uncertain. CDR3 length: 15 amino acids. CDR1 is ENHRY and CDR2 is SYGVKD in the germline V gene. V was pared by 0 bases and J by 2 bases, with 9 bases between. The chain's CDR3 is CAISESVKNTDTQYF. DNA for the CDR3: TGTGCCATCAGTGAGTCAGTCAAAAACACAGATACGCAGTATTTT.

This chain connects TRBV7-2 to TRBJ2-1; a weak D match, TRBD2 (6 bases). CDR1 and CDR2 (germline): SGHTA, FQGNSA. V was cut by 0 bases and J by 4 bases, with 10 bases left in between. The CDR3 runs 15 residues. In DNA form, the CDR3 reads TGTGCCAGCAGCTTAGCTAGCGGCAGGTACAATGAGCAGTTCTTC. The encoded protein is CASSLASGRYNEQFF.

V gene TRBV2 combines with J gene TRBJ2-7; 12 nucleotides align to TRBD1. Trimming removed 6 bases from V and 4 bases from J; junction bases left unmatched: 4. Germline V gene lookup returns CDR1 SNHLY and CDR2 FYNNEI. The CDR3 extends over 14 amino acids. The CDR3 DNA reads as TGTGCCAGCAGAGGGACAGGGGGCCCTTACGAGCAGTACTTC. Its protein product is CASRGTGGPYEQYF. Full variable domain (rest looked up from reference TRBV2 and TRBJ2-7): EPEVTQTPSHQVTQMGQEVILRCVPISNHLYFYWYRQILGQKVEFLVSFYNNEISEKSEIFDDQFSVERPDGSNFTLKIRSTKLEDSAMYFCASRGTGGPYEQYFGPGTRLTVT.

This clone was counted a few times. The chain employs TRBV7-9 and TRBJ2-2; no clear D. Germline CDR1 reads SEHNR; CDR2 reads FQNEAQ (reference sequence). V dropped 6 bases and J dropped 6 bases, with 14 bases sitting between them. There are 14 residues in the CDR3. The CDR3 nucleotides read TGTGCCAGCAGTTGGCCGAAAACAGCCGGGGAGCTGTTTTTT. It is translated as CASSWPKTAGELFF.

The CDR3 sequence is CASSGTSARGSNEQYF. For the CDR3, the DNA is TGCGCCAGCAGCGGGACTAGCGCGAGAGGGTCCAACGAGCAGTACTTC. The rearrangement joins TRBV4-1 to TRBJ2-7; TRBD2 matches 10 bases. The CDR3 loop spans 16 amino acids. The germline CDR1 and CDR2 sequences are MGHRA and YSYEKL. J was trimmed by 5 bases and V by 5 bases; bases with no gene match: 12.

This clone was seen just once. Germline and junction disagree at one end, which may indicate a read error. The chain couples TRBV7-7 to TRBJ2-2; tentatively, D is TRBD2 (6 bases). The CDR3 runs to 16 residues. Germline V gene sequence: CDR1 SSHAT, CDR2 FNYEAQ (reference sequence). The CDR3 region is CASSLEVVEGTGELFF. CDR3 DNA sequence: TGTGCTAGCAGCTTAGAAGTGGTGGAGGGCACCGGGGAGCTGTTTTTT.

The genes are TRBV2 and TRBJ2-3; D is perhaps TRBD2 (5 bases). This CDR3 has 14 residues. V gave up 3 bases and J gave up 6 bases, with 13 bases separating them. Germline values: CDR1 SNHLY, CDR2 FYNNEI. The CDR3 nucleotides are TGTGCCAGCAGTGAGCTGGCGTTAGCGGATACGCAGTATTTT. Translation gives CASSELALADTQYF.

The J gene is TRBJ2-5, the V gene TRBV4-2; weak D call: TRBD1 (6 bases). The CDR3 covers 16 residues. Trimming cost V 5 bases and J 1 base, with 17 bases left between them. Per germline, CDR1 LGHNA and CDR2 YNFKEQ. CDR3 coding DNA: TGTGCCAGCAGCTACGGACAGAAGAACGCCCAAGAGACCCAGTACTTC. The encoded protein is CASSYGQKNAQETQYF.

DNA for the CDR3: TGCGCCAGCAGCCAAGAATGGGGAATCGGGGAGCTGTTTTTT. Translated: CASSQEWGIGELFF. J is TRBJ2-2 and V is TRBV4-1; D uncertain. This CDR3 spans 14 amino acids. Germline-derived CDR1 and CDR2 are MGHRA and YSYEKL. Trimming stripped 0 bases from V and 7 bases from J, with 9 bases between.

CDR3 protein: CASSERWGYYSTDTQYF. DNA of the CDR3: TGTGCCAGCAGTGAACGCTGGGGCTACTATAGCACAGATACGCAGTATTTT. This chain uses TRBV2 with TRBJ2-3; tentative D call: TRBD1 (5 bases). Germline V gene data show CDR1 as SNHLY and CDR2 as FYNNEI. Trimming left V 2 bases short and J 0 bases short, with 15 bases between. The CDR3 is 17 residues long. Full variable domain (rest looked up from reference TRBV2 and TRBJ2-3): EPEVTQTPSHQVTQMGQEVILRCVPISNHLYFYWYRQILGQKVEFLVSFYNNEISEKSEIFDDQFSVERPDGSNFTLKIRSTKLEDSAMYFCASSERWGYYSTDTQYFGPGTRLTVL.